This record concerns one T cell receptor (beta chain) sequence. Its antigen is not identified. Its ends do not fully match the called genes, so a read error is possible. The TCR beta cDNA libraries contained unique molecular identifiers. MiXCR, run by TCRdb on the PCR reads, gives a single entry per CDR3 protein. The table includes hundreds of thousands of distinct CDR3 sequences, 59% detected once. The entry originates in a study of post-analysis software for immune sequencing data. Study-wide results and caveats: Normalized Chao1 diversity in multiple sclerosis patients fell significantly below that of controls. A handful of TRBV segments appeared more often in patients than in controls, and TRBV5-6, TRBV5-1 and TRBV20-1 were among these.

The CDR3 sequence is 14 residues long. Germline V gene lookup returns CDR1 MNHEY and CDR2 SMNVEV (reference sequence). This clonotype was obtained from a girl aged 2-10 years with multiple sclerosis. The sequenced sample consisted of blood. The chain carries TRBV27 and TRBJ2-1; D unclear. For the CDR3, the DNA is TGTGCCAGCAGGAGGATAAGTTACAGCAATGAGCAGGTCTTC. Translating gives CASRRISYSNEQVF.